This record looks at one T cell receptor beta chain sequence and its context. Its antigen is unknown. There are no base qualities to consult, and no much larger clone falls within one base. RNA was extracted with the RNeasy kit and about 0.5 to 1 ug was reverse transcribed using random hexamers. The immunoSEQ multiplex PCR assay, covering 54 Vbeta and 13 Jbeta segments, was used to amplify TCR beta CDR3 regions. PCR amplification bias was corrected by using a synthetic template baseline for primer optimization and computational correction. The original pipeline was this. Reads were annotated to V, D and J genes according to IMGT and were analyzed with immunoSEQ Analyzer, with only productive sequences retained. Clonality was calculated as one minus the Shannon entropy normalized by log2 of the number of productive unique sequences. For each patient and control, public and private clones were evaluated within the 100 most prevalent clones. Susac-specific clones were defined as absent from healthy and MS cohorts, over a thousand published viral clones and other ImmuneACCESS disease sequences. TCRdb reran the public reads through fastp at Q25 and MiXCR, keeping productive beta chains. Identical CDR3 proteins give one entry, which carries the most common genes and DNA. TCRdb's processing, not the study's, gives the V and J calls here. This sample has about 24,000 distinct CDR3 sequences in its table, and roughly 95% of those were observed once. Jointly, the top ten make up 0.6% to 0.75% of the sample.

Peripheral blood CD8+ and CD4+ T cells from healthy donors, Susac syndrome patients and multiple sclerosis patients were profiled by high-throughput TCR beta sequencing. The Susac syndrome patients fulfilled recently defined diagnostic criteria for definite or probable disease. Bulk CD8+ and CD4+ T cells were purified by magnetic negative isolation, whereas CD8+ TEMRA cells were enriched by FACS. Blood was drawn into EDTA tubes, processed within 24 hours, and PBMCs were isolated by density gradient centrifugation. PBMCs intended for TCR sequencing were cryopreserved in liquid nitrogen and thawed later in a water bath at 37 degrees C. The sorted or isolated CD4+, CD8+ and CD8+ TEMRA cells reached a purity of at least 90%. The source of the sample is a study of CD8 T cells in Susac syndrome (dated by TCRdb to between 2018 and 2020). Background on the whole study: Among the Susac syndrome patients who were sequenced, clinically active disease was present in six and clinical remission was observed in roughly eight. At blood withdrawal, Susac syndrome patients were therapy-naive, treated with corticosteroids (with IVIg additionally given to some), or treated with IVIg alone. The study used repertoire sequencing to test whether antigen drove CD8+ T cell activation and differentiation in Susac syndrome. Clonality of the CD8+ T cell repertoire was compared between 11 to 12 healthy donors, approximately 14 Susac syndrome patients and approximately 16 multiple sclerosis patients.

Overall results and qualifications from the work: The TCR sequencing and HLA analysis was acknowledged to have included a relatively small number of individuals. In the total CD8+ and CD8+ TEMRA repertoires, sixteen and five Susac-specific public clones, respectively, were identified. Susac syndrome CD8+ repertoires showed clonal expansion, highest in CD8+ TEMRA cells and greater in clinically active than remitting patients.

From its cysteine to its phenylalanine, the CDR3 spans 18 amino acids. CDR3 DNA only is kept here, 54 bases in frame from base 1. CDR1 is given as LGHDT and CDR2 as YNNKEL, both from the germline V gene (reference sequence). Trimmed from V: 1 base; trimmed from J: 0 bases; junction bases lacking a gene match: 11. The TCR sequence derives from a human donor with Susac syndrome. The sequencing sample was made of CD8+ T cells from PBMCs. In this chain, TRBV3-1 is recombined with TRBJ2-5; 7 central bases correspond to TRBD2. The CDR3 region reads CASSQGASLAGDQETQYF. The DNA is as follows: TGTGCCAGCAGCCAAGGTGCCTCTCTGGCGGGGGACCAAGAGACCCAGTACTTC.